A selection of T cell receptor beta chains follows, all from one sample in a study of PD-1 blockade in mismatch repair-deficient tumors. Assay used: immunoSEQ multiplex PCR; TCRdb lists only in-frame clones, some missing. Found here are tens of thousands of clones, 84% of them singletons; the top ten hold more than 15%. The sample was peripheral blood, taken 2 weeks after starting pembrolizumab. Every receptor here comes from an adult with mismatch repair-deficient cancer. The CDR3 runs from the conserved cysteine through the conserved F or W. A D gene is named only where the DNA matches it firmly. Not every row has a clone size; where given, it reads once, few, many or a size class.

CAWSESAGVGDTQYF | TGTGCCTGGAGTGAGTCAGCGGGAGTGGGGGATACGCAGTATTTT | TRBJ2-3 | TRBD2 | TRBV30 | NA
CASSLGLRAVQETQYF | TGTGCCAGCAGCTTGGGGCTACGAGCGGTCCAAGAGACCCAGTACTTC | TRBJ2-5 | NA | TRBV5-6 | NA
CASSEVGVNNEQFF | TGTGCCAGCTCCGAAGTGGGGGTGAACAATGAGCAGTTCTTC | TRBJ2-1 | NA | TRBV27 | NA
CASSQATGATNEKLFF | TGCGCCAGCAGCCAAGCTACGGGAGCAACTAATGAAAAACTGTTTTTT | TRBJ1-4 | NA | TRBV4-3 | once
CASSTQTATNEKLFF | TGCGCCAGCAGCACACAGACAGCAACTAATGAAAAACTGTTTTTT | TRBJ1-4 | NA | TRBV4-3 | NA
CAISASVLDEQFF | TGTGCCATCTCGGCTTCAGTGTTGGATGAGCAGTTCTTC | TRBJ2-1 | NA | TRBV10-3 | NA
CASSRRAFMNTEAFF | TGTGCCAGCAGTCGAAGGGCCTTTATGAACACTGAAGCTTTCTTT | TRBJ1-1 | NA | TRBV28 | NA
CASSNSGRVTDTQYF | TGTGCCAGCAGCAATAGCGGGAGGGTAACAGATACGCAGTATTTT | TRBJ2-3 | TRBD2 | TRBV7-3 | NA
CAWSPPDKAYSYEQYF | TGTGCCTGGAGTCCTCCCGACAAGGCCTACTCCTACGAGCAGTACTTC | TRBJ2-7 | NA | TRBV30 | NA
CASSVVVGNTEAFF | TGTGCCAGCAGCGTAGTGGTCGGGAACACTGAAGCTTTCTTT | TRBJ1-1 | NA | TRBV9 | NA
CSVEQGATEAFF | TGCAGCGTTGAACAGGGGGCCACTGAAGCTTTCTTT | TRBJ1-1 | TRBD1 | TRBV29-1 | NA
CASNPINEQFF | TGTGCCAGCAACCCCATCAATGAGCAGTTCTTC | TRBJ2-1 | NA | TRBV2 | NA
CAWSVLRTGGIF | TGTGCCTGGAGTGTACTGAGGACAGGGGGAATCTTT | TRBJ1-1 | TRBD1 | TRBV30 | NA
CASRELSGTSGKGEQFF | TGTGCCAGCAGAGAACTCTCCGGGACTAGCGGGAAGGGGGAGCAGTTCTTC | TRBJ2-1 | TRBD2 | TRBV2 | NA
CASTPGQGAYEQYF | TGTGCCAGTACCCCGGGACAGGGAGCCTACGAGCAGTACTTC | TRBJ2-7 | TRBD1 | TRBV19 | NA
CASSRTSGGYNEQFF | TGCGCCAGCAGCCGGACTAGCGGGGGGTACAATGAGCAGTTCTTC | TRBJ2-1 | TRBD2 | TRBV5-1 | NA
CASSQGFQETQYF | TGTGCCAGCAGCCAGGGGTTTCAAGAGACCCAGTACTTC | TRBJ2-5 | NA | TRBV11-1 | NA
CASSRKANTEAFF | TGTGCCAGCAGTCGTAAGGCGAACACTGAAGCTTTCTTT | TRBJ1-1 | NA | TRBV27 | NA
CASSLRQDDREAFF | TGTGCCAGCAGCTTACGACAGGACGACCGTGAAGCTTTCTTT | TRBJ1-1 | NA | TRBV7-2 | NA
CASFLHPGQNTEAFF | TGTGCCAGCTTCCTGCACCCGGGACAGAACACTGAAGCTTTCTTT | TRBJ1-1 | NA | TRBV2 | NA
CASSSRGRYGYTF | TGTGCCAGCAGTTCTAGAGGACGGTATGGCTACACCTTC | TRBJ1-2 | NA | TRBV27 | NA
CASSLDNWGGTANTGELFF | TGTGCCAGCAGCTTAGATAATTGGGGGGGGACGGCGAACACCGGGGAGCTGTTTTTT | TRBJ2-2 | TRBD2 | TRBV11-3 | NA
CSPPGQGLYEQYF | TGCAGTCCTCCGGGACAGGGTCTCTACGAGCAGTACTTC | TRBJ2-7 | TRBD1 | TRBV29-1 | NA
CASSLASHGELFF | TGTGCCAGCAGCTTGGCTAGCCACGGGGAGCTGTTTTTT | TRBJ2-2 | NA | TRBV5-5 | few
CASMGKETQYF | TGTGCCAGCATGGGGAAAGAGACCCAGTACTTC | TRBJ2-5 | NA | TRBV6-1 | NA
CASSISEIGSYGYTF | TGTGCCAGTAGTATTTCTGAAATCGGATCGTATGGCTACACCTTC | TRBJ1-2 | NA | TRBV19 | NA
CARPFGIPGQPQHF | TGTGCCCGACCATTTGGGATTCCAGGTCAGCCCCAGCATTTT | TRBJ1-5 | NA | TRBV6-1 | NA
CASSESGQGYGYTF | TGCGCCAGCAGTGAGTCTGGACAGGGCTATGGCTACACCTTC | TRBJ1-2 | TRBD1 | TRBV10-2 | NA
CASSMGTGGYNNEQFF | TGTGCCAGTAGTATGGGGACAGGGGGATATAACAATGAGCAGTTCTTC | TRBJ2-1 | TRBD1 | TRBV19 | NA
CASSPGGGTQYF | TGTGCCAGCAGCCCTGGTGGCGGGACCCAGTACTTC | TRBJ2-5 | NA | TRBV9 | NA
CASSLDPQGRNGYTF | TGTGCCAGCAGTTTAGACCCCCAGGGGAGAAATGGCTACACCTTC | TRBJ1-2 | NA | TRBV27 | once
CASSQQGWGDTEAFF | TGTGCCAGCAGCCAACAGGGCTGGGGGGACACTGAAGCTTTCTTT | TRBJ1-1 | NA | TRBV7-9 | NA
CASSQGPTSQRETQYF | TGCGCCAGCAGCCAAGGTCCGACCAGCCAACGGGAGACCCAGTACTTC | TRBJ2-5 | NA | TRBV4-1 | NA
CASSLAVAANTGELFF | TGTGCCAGCAGCTTGGCGGTGGCGGCGAACACCGGGGAGCTGTTTTTT | TRBJ2-2 | NA | TRBV5-6 | NA
CASSIVGRTYGYTF | TGTGCCAGTAGTATAGTGGGCAGGACGTATGGCTACACCTTC | TRBJ1-2 | NA | TRBV19 | once
CASSPAQGDEQYF | TGTGCCAGCTCACCGGCCCAGGGCGACGAGCAGTACTTC | TRBJ2-7 | NA | TRBV18 | NA
CASSFQNPEQFF | TGTGCCAGCAGCTTCCAGAATCCTGAGCAGTTCTTC | TRBJ2-1 | NA | TRBV7-9 | NA
CASSQKRDNYGYTF | TGTGCCAGCAGCCAAAAACGGGACAACTATGGCTACACCTTC | TRBJ1-2 | NA | TRBV6-6 | NA
CASSVASGGRRETQYF | TGTGCCAGCAGCGTAGCATCGGGCGGGAGGAGGGAGACCCAGTACTTC | TRBJ2-5 | TRBD2 | TRBV9 | NA
CASSPREGSGTEAFF | TGTGCCAGCAGCCCCCGCGAGGGGTCGGGCACTGAAGCTTTCTTT | TRBJ1-1 | NA | TRBV11-2 | NA
CATKRQGRNTEAFF | TGTGCCACGAAGAGACAGGGAAGGAACACTGAAGCTTTCTTT | TRBJ1-1 | TRBD1 | TRBV2 | NA
CASSESARNQPQHF | TGTGCCAGCAGTGAAAGCGCGAGGAATCAGCCCCAGCATTTT | TRBJ1-5 | NA | TRBV6-1 | NA
CSVESREDYEQYF | TGCAGCGTTGAATCGCGGGAAGACTACGAGCAGTACTTC | TRBJ2-7 | NA | TRBV29-1 | NA
CASSPPGLQAISGELFF | TGTGCCAGCTCACCACCGGGGCTACAGGCTATAAGCGGGGAGCTGTTTTTT | TRBJ2-2 | NA | TRBV18 | NA
CAWNRQFYGYTF | TGTGCCTGGAACAGGCAGTTCTATGGCTACACCTTC | TRBJ1-2 | NA | TRBV30 | NA
CASSLGASAGETQYF | TGTGCCAGCAGCTTAGGGGCTTCAGCGGGAGAGACCCAGTACTTC | TRBJ2-5 | NA | TRBV11-2 | once
CASSYSAAYNEQFF | TGTGCCAGCAGTTACTCAGCCGCCTACAATGAGCAGTTCTTC | TRBJ2-1 | NA | TRBV6-5 | NA
CASSGPGGPLEQYF | TGTGCCAGCAGCGGTCCGGGGGGGCCCCTTGAGCAGTACTTC | TRBJ2-7 | TRBD2 | TRBV5-6 | NA
CASSDSGRSGRSYEQYF | TGTGCCAGCAGTGATTCGGGGCGTAGTGGGAGGAGCTACGAGCAGTACTTC | TRBJ2-7 | NA | TRBV25-1 | NA
CASSSGTGSNEQFF | TGTGCCAGCAGTTCCGGGACAGGGTCCAATGAGCAGTTCTTC | TRBJ2-1 | TRBD1 | TRBV6-4 | NA
CASSLRSTPRGLVTYYEQYF | TGTGCCAGCAGTTTAAGGTCCACCCCAAGAGGGTTGGTCACCTACTACGAGCAGTACTTC | TRBJ2-7 | NA | TRBV27 | NA
CASSIDVRGPTDTQYF | TGTGCCAGTAGTATAGATGTCAGGGGGCCAACAGATACGCAGTATTTT | TRBJ2-3 | TRBD1 | TRBV19 | NA
CASSQLAGGTDTQYF | TGTGCCAGCAGCCAACTAGCGGGAGGCACAGATACGCAGTATTTT | TRBJ2-3 | TRBD2 | TRBV13 | NA
CAWSTGGDGYTF | TGTGCCTGGAGCACAGGAGGGGACGGCTACACCTTC | TRBJ1-2 | NA | TRBV30 | NA